This T cell receptor beta chain appears in the sequencing data of a study of blood T cell repertoires in COVID-19. Study overall: Both acute and convalescent COVID-19 samples were obtained from the United States, Italy and Spain.

Source study methods: Cell counts per sample came from amplifying reference gene primers. Some clones are missing from TCRdb's copy, which holds only in-frame ones; the method was immunoSEQ multiplex PCR. Clonal size and the V and J genes are those of that table, whereas D and trimming came from the DNA. Of fewer than 200,000 clones in the sample, about 87% are singletons; the top ten hold more than 1.5%. The specimen sequenced was peripheral blood. This sequence was found in a woman between 50 and 59 years old with acute or convalescent COVID-19.

Written as DNA, the CDR3 is TGTGCCAGCTCACTCTTGACAGAGTTGCCCCAGCATTTT. As protein: CASSLLTELPQHF. The V gene is TRBV18, the J gene TRBJ1-5, with a tentative D call TRBD1 (5 bases). V lost 4 bases to trimming and J lost 9 bases, with 13 bases between them. This CDR3 has 13 amino acids. Germline assignment: CDR1 KGHSH and CDR2 LQKENI.